This paragraph reports one T cell receptor beta chain. In the source study's methods: Estimated nucleated cell counts came from reference gene primer amplification. Some clones are missing from TCRdb's copy, which holds only in-frame ones; the method was immunoSEQ multiplex PCR. V, J and clone size were drawn from that table, and D and trimming were deduced from the DNA. The data show around 89,000 clones, 72% seen once. The data are from a study of blood T cell repertoires in COVID-19. Study as a whole: COVID-19 samples from acute and convalescent phases originated in the United States, Italy and Spain. Sources were T cells, B-cell-depleted T cells, or PBMCs; the material itself was cDNA or gDNA.

The sequenced material came from peripheral blood. The clonotype originates from an elderly woman with acute or convalescent COVID-19.

CDR3 protein: CASSLALDRGSTGELFF. CDR3 nucleotide sequence: TGCGCCAGCAGCTTGGCTCTGGACAGGGGGAGCACCGGGGAGCTGTTTTTT. The V call is TRBV5-1, the J call TRBJ2-2; 10 bases map to TRBD1. Per germline, CDR1 SGHRS and CDR2 YFSETQ. Germline trimming cut 0 bases from V and 4 bases from J; bases unmatched to any gene: 6. This CDR3 comprises 17 residues.